The next 29 T cell receptor beta chains were all read from a single sample in a study of OX40 agonist ivuxolimab in advanced cancers. The library was prepared using the immunoSEQ multiplex PCR assay. TCRdb retrieved this table from immuneACCESS and kept in-frame rearrangements only. Not all clones are present; in checked studies, unresolved V genes account for under half, and no reason is known for the remainder. For this sample the table gives 75,000 to 95,000 clones, of which 85% to 90% were detected only once. Over 0.2% of the sample goes to the ten largest clones. The sample was CD4+ or CD8+ T cells sorted from blood, taken in a trial of the OX40 agonist ivuxolimab. Every receptor here comes from an adult with an advanced solid tumor such as melanoma, head and neck, liver or kidney cancer.

V gene TRBV2 combines with J gene TRBJ2-5; D may be TRBD2 (5 bases). V gave up 5 bases and J gave up 5 bases, with 12 bases separating them. The V gene's germline CDR1 is SNHLY and CDR2 FYNNEI. The CDR3 extends over 13 amino acids. The CDR3 reads CASSFWEQETQYF. The CDR3 DNA reads as TGTGCCAGCAGTTTCTGGGAGCAGGAGACCCAGTACTTC.

The rearrangement joins TRBV27 to TRBJ2-7; 11 bases match TRBD1. The ends lost 3 bases at V and 6 bases at J; junction bases unmatched: 4. The CDR3 has 14 residues. The germline V gene encodes CDR1 MNHEY and CDR2 SMNVEV (reference sequence). The CDR3 spells CASSFADRGPEQYF. The CDR3 region has the DNA TGTGCCAGCAGTTTCGCGGACAGGGGGCCCGAGCAGTACTTC.

J is TRBJ1-3 and V is TRBV30; no definite D call. Trimming left V 0 bases short and J 2 bases short, with 5 bases between. The CDR3 extends over 13 amino acids. Germline V gives CDR1 GTSNPN, CDR2 SVGIG (reference sequence). The CDR3 nucleotides are TGTGCCTGGAGTGTATCCGCTGGAAACACCATATATTTT. This translates into CAWSVSAGNTIYF.

The genes are TRBV6-5 and TRBJ2-1, with D possibly TRBD2 on 5 matching bases. Per the germline V gene, CDR1 is MNHEY and CDR2 is SVGAGI. This CDR3 has 15 amino acids. The V end lost 2 bases, the J end lost 5 bases, and 13 bases lay between the germline ends. The CDR3 DNA follows: TGTGCCAGCAGTTACGACCCGGGGTCGGACAATGAGCAGTTCTTC. This translates into CASSYDPGSDNEQFF.

The chain combines TRBV5-1 with TRBJ2-3, with TRBD2 matching over 12 bases. The CDR3 length is 14 residues. Germline trimming cut 4 bases from V and 7 bases from J; bases unmatched to any gene: 4. Germline CDR1 and CDR2: SGHRS and YFSETQ. The CDR3 DNA is TGCGCCAGCAGCAGCGGACTAGCGGGGTATACGCAGTATTTT. Translation: CASSSGLAGYTQYF.

DNA of the CDR3: TGTGCCAGCAGTTTATACCGGTTGAGGGGGACGTTTTACGAGCAGTACGTC. Amino acid sequence: CASSLYRLRGTFYEQYV. The chain recombines TRBV28 with TRBJ2-7, with D possibly TRBD1 on 6 matching bases. The CDR3 consists of 17 residues. The germline V gene has CDR1 MDHEN and CDR2 SYDVKM. Trimming shortened V by 1 base and J by 4 bases, and 20 bases separated the two germline ends.

The chain combines TRBV5-1 with TRBJ1-3, with D uncertain. Germline V lookup: CDR1 SGHRS, CDR2 YFSETQ. The CDR3 spans 15 residues. Trimming removed 4 bases from V and 0 bases from J, with 11 bases in between. The CDR3 nucleotides read TGCGCCAGCAGCCAGGACCGTCCCTCTGGAAACACCATATATTTT. This translates into CASSQDRPSGNTIYF.

DNA for the CDR3: TGCGCCAGCAGTGAGAGGCAGGCCGGCTATGGCTACACCTTC. Translated: CASSERQAGYGYTF. The chain combines TRBV10-2 with TRBJ1-2; D ambiguous. This CDR3 spans 14 amino acids. V lost 2 bases and J 4 bases, leaving 11 bases between the germline ends. CDR1 is WSHSY, CDR2 SAAADI, per germline.

This clone was observed a single time. CDR3 bases: TGTGCCAGCAGTCTTGGACAGGGCCATACGCAGTATTTT. Amino acids: CASSLGQGHTQYF. The chain carries TRBV2 and TRBJ2-3, with 8 nucleotides matching TRBD1. Trimming cost V 5 bases and J 7 bases; bases outside gene matches: 5. This CDR3 region has 13 residues. The germline CDR1 and CDR2 sequences are SNHLY and FYNNEI.

The chain links TRBV7-9 to TRBJ2-5; the match to TRBD2 covers 7 bases. Germline values: CDR1 SEHNR, CDR2 FQNEAQ (reference sequence). The junction had 5 bases not matched to a gene; V was cut back by 2 bases and J by 5 bases. This CDR3 is built from 14 residues. The CDR3 protein is CASSLSAGSETQYF. The CDR3 DNA is TGTGCCAGCAGCTTATCAGCGGGGTCGGAGACCCAGTACTTC.

J is TRBJ2-6 and V is TRBV7-3, with TRBD2 identical over 7 bases. Unmatched junction bases numbered 7, after V lost 6 bases and J lost 2 bases. The CDR3 runs 16 residues. Germline loops: CDR1 SGHTA, CDR2 FQGTGA. The CDR3: CASRPAGDPGANVLTF. The CDR3 DNA sequence: TGTGCCAGCAGGCCGGCGGGGGACCCTGGGGCCAACGTCCTGACTTTC.

The genes are TRBV6-1 and TRBJ2-7; D gene ambiguous. Deletions cut 2 bases from V and 3 bases from J, with 8 bases between. Germline values: CDR1 MNHNS, CDR2 SASEGT. The CDR3 extends over 13 amino acids. The CDR3 DNA follows: TGTGCCAGCAGTGAATCAGGACGCTACGAGCAGTACTTC. It yields the protein CASSESGRYEQYF.

V gene TRBV19 combines with J gene TRBJ2-7; 11 bases match TRBD2. V lost 3 bases to trimming and J lost 2 bases; unmatched junction nucleotides: 3. The germline gives CDR1 LNHDA, CDR2 SQIVND (reference sequence). The CDR3 is 15 residues long. CDR3 sequence: CASSIPGLAAYEQYF. The CDR3 DNA reads as TGTGCCAGTAGTATCCCGGGACTAGCGGCCTACGAGCAGTACTTC.

This clone has just a few counts. The chain carries TRBV10-1 and TRBJ2-7; 9 bases are shared with TRBD1. After removal of 0 bases from V and 5 bases from J, the junction contained 5 bases not matched to a gene. The CDR3 spans 15 residues. Germline values: CDR1 WNHNN, CDR2 SYGVQD (reference sequence). The CDR3 DNA reads as TGCGCCAGCAGTGAGTCGAGGGACAGGGTTAACGAGCAGTACTTC. It codes for CASSESRDRVNEQYF.

The chain uses TRBV18 and TRBJ2-7; D is possibly TRBD2 (5 bases). Germline loops: CDR1 KGHSH, CDR2 LQKENI. The CDR3 sequence is 13 residues long. Trimming removed 3 bases at V and 6 bases at J, with 12 bases between. The CDR3: CASSPAGIGEQYV. CDR3 bases: TGTGCCAGCTCACCGGCCGGGATTGGCGAGCAGTACGTC.

The chain uses TRBV7-8 and TRBJ1-4; TRBD1 matches at 8 bases. The CDR3 spans 13 residues. The germline V gene encodes CDR1 SGHVS and CDR2 FQNEAQ. J lost 8 bases, V lost 7 bases, and 6 bases had no gene match. This chain's CDR3 is CASKDRAREKLFF. The CDR3 DNA follows: TGTGCCAGCAAGGACAGGGCCAGGGAAAAACTGTTTTTT.

The DNA of the CDR3 is TGTGCCAGCAGTTACGGGGGTACTGAAGCTTTCTTT. Encoded protein: CASSYGGTEAFF. The gene calls are TRBV6-6 and TRBJ1-1; D perhaps matches TRBD1 (5 bases). The CDR3 runs 12 residues. V was shortened by 2 bases and J by 5 bases, with 6 bases between the two germline ends. The germline gives CDR1 MNHNY, CDR2 SVGAGI (reference sequence).

The chain is built from TRBV28 and TRBJ2-7, with D perhaps TRBD1 (6 bases). V was cut by 5 bases and J by 7 bases, with 9 bases left in between. The CDR3 length is 11 residues. CDR1 is MDHEN and CDR2 is SYDVKM in the germline V gene. CDR3 region: CASSVQGEQYF. The DNA for the CDR3 is TGTGCCAGCAGTGTACAGGGTGAGCAGTACTTC.

This rearrangement joins TRBV19 to TRBJ1-6; 7 bases agree with TRBD1. Looked up from germline, CDR1 is LNHDA and CDR2 is SQIVND (reference sequence). With V trimmed by 9 bases and J by 7 bases, 6 bases remained unmatched. CDR3 size: 13 residues. CDR3 sequence: CARAGQTNSPLHF. Written as DNA, the CDR3 is TGTGCCAGAGCGGGACAGACGAATTCACCCCTCCACTTT.

The CDR3 coding sequence is TGCGCCAGCAGCAAAGTAGAGGGGGGGCCCGAGCAGTACTTC. Its translation is CASSKVEGGPEQYF. The chain carries TRBV5-1 and TRBJ2-7; perhaps TRBD2 as D (7 bases). This CDR3 region has 14 residues. Germline CDR1 SGHRS, CDR2 YFSETQ. Trimming took 4 bases from V and 6 from J, leaving 17 bases between them.

The gene calls are TRBV19 and TRBJ1-1; D possibly corresponds to TRBD1 (6 bases). Trimming stripped 6 bases from V and 1 base from J, with 12 bases between. The germline gives CDR1 LNHDA, CDR2 SQIVND (reference sequence). The CDR3 length is 14 residues. CDR3: CASRLTGQNTEAFF. The CDR3 coding sequence is TGTGCCAGTAGGCTGACAGGTCAGAACACTGAAGCTTTCTTT.

This clone was observed once. The chain employs TRBV19 and TRBJ1-2; D gene ambiguous. Trimming removed 7 bases at V and 2 bases at J, with 5 bases between. This CDR3 is built from 11 residues. In germline, CDR1 is LNHDA, CDR2 SQIVND (reference sequence). The CDR3 reads CASNSNYGYTF. CDR3 nucleotide sequence: TGTGCCAGTAACTCCAACTATGGCTACACCTTC.

This clone was seen a handful of times. J is TRBJ1-1 and V is TRBV7-3; tentatively, D is TRBD1 (5 bases). V lost 0 bases and J 6 bases, leaving 11 bases between the germline ends. The CDR3 is 14 residues long. Germline V CDR1 and CDR2: SGHTA, FQGTGA. The CDR3 coding sequence is TGTGCCAGCAGCTTAACATCAGGGCTACCTGAAGCTTTCTTT. This translates into CASSLTSGLPEAFF.

This clone was counted a single time. The chain has TRBV10-3 and TRBJ2-3, with 8 bases matching TRBD2. Germline CDR1 ENHRY, CDR2 SYGVKD. The junction had 6 bases not matched to a gene; V was cut back by 4 bases and J by 0 bases. CDR3 size: 16 residues. In nucleotides, the CDR3 is TGTGCCATCAGTGGTTGGAAGCGGGGGAGCACAGATACGCAGTATTTT. It yields the protein CAISGWKRGSTDTQYF.

This chain joins TRBV2 and TRBJ2-7; 11 nucleotides align to TRBD2. Trimming at V came to 5 bases and at J to 5 bases, leaving 8 bases not matched to a gene. The CDR3 is 15 residues long. Germline-derived CDR1 and CDR2 are SNHLY and FYNNEI. The CDR3 spells CASSQLAGVFHEQYV. DNA for the CDR3: TGTGCCAGCAGTCAACTAGCGGGGGTCTTCCACGAGCAGTACGTC.

CDR3: CASSLGDLHIGQYV. CDR3 DNA sequence: TGTGCCAGCAGCTTGGGGGACCTCCATATAGGGCAGTACGTC. The chain has TRBV5-8 and TRBJ2-7; D is possibly TRBD1 or TRBD2 (5 bases each). The CDR3 loop spans 14 amino acids. CDR1 SGHTS and CDR2 YDEGEE come from the germline V gene. The ends were cut back, 0 bases at V and 9 bases at J, with 16 bases in the middle.

This chain links TRBV18 with TRBJ2-7; no clear D. Germline CDR1 reads KGHSH; CDR2 reads LQKENI. V lost 6 bases to trimming and J lost 4 bases, with 16 bases between them. The CDR3 is made up of 14 amino acids. CDR3 sequence (DNA): TGTGCCAGCTCGCTCGGGTCTCCGCCTTACGAGCAGTACGTC. This encodes CASSLGSPPYEQYV.

This clone appeared once. This sequence joins TRBV18 and TRBJ1-2, with 7 nucleotides matching TRBD1. The CDR3 loop spans 14 amino acids. V dropped 6 bases and J dropped 7; count of bases not matched to a gene: 11. Germline loops: CDR1 KGHSH, CDR2 LQKENI. The CDR3 nucleotides are TGTGCCAGCTCTCGATCAACAGGGGTTGCTGGCTACACCTTC. It codes for CASSRSTGVAGYTF.

The V call is TRBV19, the J call TRBJ2-7; TRBD2 matches 9 bases. V gave up 6 bases and J gave up 6 bases; unmatched junction bases: 15. The CDR3 has 16 residues. Germline CDR1 and CDR2: LNHDA and SQIVND (reference sequence). CDR3 nucleotides: TGTGCCAGTAGGACCGGGGCTAGCGGGAACGTCGGCGAGCAGTACTTC. Its translation is CASRTGASGNVGEQYF.